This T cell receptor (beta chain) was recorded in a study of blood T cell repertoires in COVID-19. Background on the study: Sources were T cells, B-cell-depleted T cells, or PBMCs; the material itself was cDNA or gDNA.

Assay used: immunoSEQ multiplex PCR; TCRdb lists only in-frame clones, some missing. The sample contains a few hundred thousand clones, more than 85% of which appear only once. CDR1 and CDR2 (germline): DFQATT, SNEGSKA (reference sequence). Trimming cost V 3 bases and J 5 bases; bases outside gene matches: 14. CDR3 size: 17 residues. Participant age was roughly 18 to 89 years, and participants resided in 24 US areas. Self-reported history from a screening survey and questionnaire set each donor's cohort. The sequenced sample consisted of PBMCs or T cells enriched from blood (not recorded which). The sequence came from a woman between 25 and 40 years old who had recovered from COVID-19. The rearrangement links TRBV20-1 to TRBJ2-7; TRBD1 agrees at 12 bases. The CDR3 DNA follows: TGCAGTGCTAGTCTCGGGACAGGGGGCTCCAAAGCGAACGAGCAGTACTTC. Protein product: CSASLGTGGSKANEQYF.